Presented here are 25 T cell receptor beta chains from one specimen sequenced in a study of cytomegalovirus exposure and HLA in healthy donors. PCR was performed using 60 Vbeta and 13 Jbeta primers. The data were produced by immunoSEQ multiplex PCR, yet TCRdb's version contains in-frame clones alone and is incomplete. The sample has over 150,000 clones, approximately 73% seen once. The sample consisted of PBMCs. Receptors originate from a man aged 45 to 65 in good health and CMV-seronegative.

This chain connects TRBV7-2 to TRBJ2-5; 13 bases match TRBD2. J was trimmed by 7 bases and V by 1 base; bases with no gene match: 9. Per the germline V gene, CDR1 is SGHTA and CDR2 is FQGNSA. The CDR3 sequence is 17 residues long. In DNA, the CDR3 is TGTGCCAGCAGCTTAGGACTAGCGGGGGGCGGGGTGGGGACCCAGTACTTC. It encodes CASSLGLAGGGVGTQYF.

V usage is TRBV19 and J usage is TRBJ2-7; 9 nucleotides align to TRBD1. Losses at the gene ends were 6 bases for V and 3 bases for J; bases not matched to a gene: 3. CDR3 length: 13 residues. Germline CDR1 LNHDA, CDR2 SQIVND (reference sequence). The CDR3 region has the DNA TGTGCCAGTAGCCAGACAGGGGGCTACGAGCAGTACTTC. This codes for CASSQTGGYEQYF. Full variable domain (outside the CDR3, taken from reference TRBV19 and TRBJ2-7): DGGITQSPKYLFRKEGQNVTLSCEQNLNHDAMYWYRQDPGQGLRLIYYSQIVNDFQKGDIAEGYSVSREKKESFPLTVTSAQKNPTAFYLCASSQTGGYEQYFGPGTRLTVT.

This clone was counted between two and nine times. The chain recombines TRBV11-2 with TRBJ2-3, with TRBD2 identical over 7 bases. J gave up 2 bases and V 3 bases, and 2 bases lay outside the gene matches. Germline V CDR1 and CDR2: SGHAT, FQNNGV. The CDR3 has 14 amino acids. The CDR3 protein is CASSFSGHTDTQYF. In DNA, the CDR3 is TGTGCCAGCAGCTTTAGCGGGCACACAGATACGCAGTATTTT.

The chain's CDR3 is CASSKTGVRAWNTGELFF. In nucleotides, the CDR3 is TGTGCCAGCAGCAAGACAGGGGTGAGAGCATGGAACACCGGGGAGCTGTTTTTT. V is TRBV28 and J is TRBJ2-2, with 8 bases aligning to TRBD1. CDR3 length equals 18 residues. CDR1 is MDHEN, CDR2 SYDVKM, per germline. V lost 6 bases, J lost 1 base, and 13 bases stayed unmatched.

The rearrangement joins TRBV19 to TRBJ2-1, with 11 bases matching TRBD1. Losses at the gene ends were 5 bases for V and 2 bases for J; bases not matched to a gene: 5. CDR1 LNHDA and CDR2 SQIVND come from the germline V gene (reference sequence). The length of the CDR3 is 16 residues. The CDR3 loop is CASSLPGQGAYNEQFF. DNA of the CDR3: TGTGCCAGTAGTTTACCGGGACAGGGGGCCTACAATGAGCAGTTCTTC.

V gene TRBV5-4 combines with J gene TRBJ1-4; D is uncertain. Germline CDR1 is SGHNT and CDR2 is YYREEE (reference sequence). The CDR3 contains 16 residues. V was shortened by 4 bases and J by 3 bases, with 16 bases between the two germline ends. CDR3 in amino acids: CASSPGSGPANEKLFF. The CDR3 DNA follows: TGTGCCAGCAGCCCGGGGTCCGGTCCAGCTAATGAAAAACTGTTTTTT. The variable domain in full, with the rest retrieved from reference TRBV5-4 and TRBJ1-4, is ETGVTQSPTHLIKTRGQQVTLRCSSQSGHNTVSWYQQALGQGPQFIFQYYREEENGRGNFPPRFSGLQFPNYSSELNVNALELDDSALYLCASSPGSGPANEKLFFGSGTQLSVL.

J is TRBJ1-5 and V is TRBV7-9; 7 bases fit TRBD1. With V trimmed by 5 bases and J by 3 bases, 4 bases remained unmatched. This CDR3 is built from 14 residues. Per germline, CDR1 SEHNR and CDR2 FQNEAQ (reference sequence). The CDR3 loop reads CASSHTGVNQPQHF. The CDR3 nucleotides read TGTGCCAGCAGCCACACAGGGGTCAATCAGCCCCAGCATTTT.

The V and J genes are TRBV29-1 and TRBJ2-7; a possible D gene is TRBD1 (6 bases). Deletions cut 7 bases from V and 0 bases from J, with 10 bases between. This CDR3 comprises 12 residues. Per germline, CDR1 SQVTM and CDR2 ANQGSEA. CDR3 protein: CSAGTPSYEQYF. In DNA, the CDR3 is TGCAGCGCTGGGACACCCTCCTACGAGCAGTACTTC.

The V call is TRBV19, the J call TRBJ1-3, with 10 bases fitting TRBD1. The V gene's germline CDR1 is LNHDA and CDR2 SQIVND (reference sequence). This CDR3 spans 16 amino acids. Trimming took 5 bases from V and 1 from J; bases not matched to a gene: 5. Here the CDR3 DNA reads TGTGCCAGTAGTCCGGGACAGGGGAGGTCTGGAAACACCATATATTTT. As protein: CASSPGQGRSGNTIYF. Variable domain in full (rest from reference TRBV19 and TRBJ1-3): DGGITQSPKYLFRKEGQNVTLSCEQNLNHDAMYWYRQDPGQGLRLIYYSQIVNDFQKGDIAEGYSVSREKKESFPLTVTSAQKNPTAFYLCASSPGQGRSGNTIYFGEGSWLTVV.

This clone was seen a few times. The CDR3 DNA sequence: TGTGCCAGCAGTTTGACGGGGGGGGGTAGCACAGATACGCAGTATTTT. It codes for CASSLTGGGSTDTQYF. The chain carries TRBV5-4 and TRBJ2-3, with 8 positions matching TRBD2. Trimming at V came to 5 bases and at J to 0 bases, leaving 8 bases not matched to a gene. Germline CDR1 and CDR2: SGHNT and YYREEE (reference sequence). The CDR3 consists of 16 residues. The whole variable domain, filled in from reference TRBV5-4 and TRBJ2-3, reads ETGVTQSPTHLIKTRGQQVTLRCSSQSGHNTVSWYQQALGQGPQFIFQYYREEENGRGNFPPRFSGLQFPNYSSELNVNALELDDSALYLCASSLTGGGSTDTQYFGPGTRLTVL.

The V gene is TRBV29-1, the J gene TRBJ2-5; D call uncertain. CDR3 size: 12 residues. The germline gives CDR1 SQVTM, CDR2 ANQGSEA. V was clipped by 6 bases and J by 3 bases, with 11 bases between them. The CDR3 here is CSVLQFEETQYF. The DNA of the CDR3 is TGCAGCGTCTTACAGTTTGAAGAGACCCAGTACTTC. The whole variable domain, remainder taken from reference TRBV29-1 and TRBJ2-5, is SAVISQKPSRDICQRGTSLTIQCQVDSQVTMMFWYRQQPGQSLTLIATANQGSEATYESGFVIDKFPISRPNLTFSTLTVSNMSPEDSSIYLCSVLQFEETQYFGPGTRLLVL.

V gene TRBV5-1 combines with J gene TRBJ2-7, with 8 bases fitting TRBD1. Germline V gene sequence: CDR1 SGHRS, CDR2 YFSETQ. V lost 4 bases and J lost 0; bases outside the gene matches: 6. CDR3 length: 15 amino acids. CDR3: CASSPGQGPSYEQYF. Here the CDR3 DNA reads TGCGCCAGCAGCCCCGGACAGGGACCCTCCTACGAGCAGTACTTC.

This clone has only one observation. A read error may account for a junction end that differs from germline. CDR3 DNA: TGTGCCAGCAATTTTGACAGCACAGGTACGCAGTATTTT. As protein: CASNFDSTGTQYF. J is TRBJ2-3 and V is TRBV6-6, with a tentative D call TRBD1 (5 bases). The length of the CDR3 is 13 residues. Germline loops: CDR1 MNHNY, CDR2 SVGAGI (reference sequence).

This clone turned up a few times. Additional DNA sequences in this sample encode the identical CDR3. The V gene is TRBV13, the J gene TRBJ1-1; TRBD1 matches at 7 bases. The V gene's germline CDR1 is PRHDT and CDR2 FYEKMQ (reference sequence). The ends lost 4 bases at V and 4 bases at J; junction bases unmatched: 9. This CDR3 has 15 residues. CDR3 loop: CASSSTGQQGTEAFF. The CDR3 DNA reads TGTGCCAGCAGCTCGACGGGACAGCAGGGCACTGAAGCTTTCTTT.

The chain couples TRBV6-6 to TRBJ1-5; TRBD1 aligns across 9 bases. J lost 5 bases, V lost 4 bases, and 9 bases had no gene match. CDR3 size: 16 residues. The V gene's germline CDR1 is MNHNY and CDR2 SVGAGI (reference sequence). CDR3 DNA sequence: TGTGCCAGCAGTTCCTCGGACAGGGGCGACTATCAGCCCCAGCATTTT. Translating it yields CASSSSDRGDYQPQHF.

This chain connects TRBV19 to TRBJ1-6; D is perhaps TRBD1 (5 bases). The CDR3 sequence is 16 residues long. With 0 bases removed from V and 10 bases from J, the gap between germline ends came to 16 bases. From germline, CDR1 is LNHDA and CDR2 SQIVND (reference sequence). The CDR3 is CASSIDLAGYGSPLHF. DNA for the CDR3: TGTGCCAGTAGTATAGATCTGGCAGGGTACGGCTCACCCCTCCACTTT.

The CDR3 bases are TGTGCCACCAGCAGAGTGACAGGGGGCACTGAAGCTTTCTTT. It translates to CATSRVTGGTEAFF. J is TRBJ1-1 and V is TRBV15, with TRBD1 matching 9 bases. Germline V CDR1 and CDR2: LNHNV, YYDKDF (reference sequence). The V and J ends lost 1 base and 4 bases, in that order; junction bases with no gene match: 1. The CDR3 runs 14 residues. Full variable domain (outside the CDR3, taken from reference TRBV15 and TRBJ1-1): DAMVIQNPRYQVTQFGKPVTLSCSQTLNHNVMYWYQQKSSQAPKLLFHYYDKDFNNEADTPDNFQSRRPNTSFCFLDIRSPGLGDTAMYLCATSRVTGGTEAFFGQGTRLTVV.

The chain recombines TRBV2 with TRBJ2-2; 9 bases map to TRBD1. The germline gives CDR1 SNHLY, CDR2 FYNNEI. The CDR3 covers 17 residues. With V trimmed by 1 base and J by 4 bases, 7 bases remained unmatched. The CDR3 nucleotides are TGTGCCAGCAGTGAAGAGGGGGACAGGGCGGTCACCGGGGAGCTGTTTTTT. This sequence encodes CASSEEGDRAVTGELFF.

The chain couples TRBV9 to TRBJ1-3; 8 nucleotides align to TRBD1. Trimming at V came to 2 bases and at J to 3 bases, leaving 7 bases not matched to a gene. This CDR3 region has 16 residues. Germline CDR1 SGDLS, CDR2 YYNGEE. The CDR3 DNA is TGTGCCAGCAGCGTCCAGGACAGGGTTGGTGGAAACACCATATATTTT. It codes for CASSVQDRVGGNTIYF.

The chain combines TRBV6-5 with TRBJ1-2, with D maybe TRBD1 (6 bases). Deletions cut 5 bases from V and 4 bases from J, with 11 bases between. Germline assignment: CDR1 MNHEY and CDR2 SVGAGI. The CDR3 contains 13 residues. The CDR3 sequence is CASSKTGSYGYTF. CDR3 coding DNA: TGTGCCAGCAGTAAAACAGGGAGCTATGGCTACACCTTC.

The CDR3 region is CASSPRGGGGYTF. The CDR3 nucleotides are TGTGCCAGCAGCCCTCGGGGGGGCGGCGGCTACACCTTC. The V gene is TRBV6-5, the J gene TRBJ1-2; maybe TRBD1 (6 bases). Germline V gives CDR1 MNHEY, CDR2 SVGAGI. Trimming removed 6 bases from V and 8 bases from J, with 16 bases in between. The CDR3 consists of 13 residues.

The chain links TRBV7-9 to TRBJ2-3; 8 positions agree with TRBD2. The length of the CDR3 is 14 residues. Germline values: CDR1 SEHNR, CDR2 FQNEAQ (reference sequence). Trimming at V came to 2 bases and at J to 4 bases, leaving 2 bases not matched to a gene. CDR3 residues: CASSLRGGADTQYF. CDR3 in DNA: TGTGCCAGCAGCTTACGGGGGGGAGCAGATACGCAGTATTTT.

The V and J genes are TRBV29-1 and TRBJ2-7, with D tentatively TRBD1 (6 bases). Trimming pared 6 bases from V and 2 bases from J, leaving 11 bases between. CDR3 length equals 12 residues. Per the germline V gene, CDR1 is SQVTM and CDR2 is ANQGSEA. CDR3 nucleotide sequence: TGCAGCGTCACGACAGGTCCCTACGAGCAGTACTTC. This sequence encodes CSVTTGPYEQYF.

The V and J genes are TRBV7-9 and TRBJ1-6; D not resolved. V lost 1 base and J 10 bases, leaving 8 bases between the germline ends. This CDR3 region has 13 residues. Germline lookup yields CDR1 SEHNR and CDR2 FQNEAQ (reference sequence). CDR3 sequence reads: CASSLDPLSPLHF. CDR3 DNA: TGTGCCAGCAGCTTAGACCCCCTATCACCCCTCCACTTT.

The rearrangement joins TRBV25-1 to TRBJ2-7; TRBD1 might be the D (7 bases). Trimming removed 2 bases from V and 4 bases from J, with 12 bases in between. Germline lookup yields CDR1 MGHDK and CDR2 SYGVNS. The CDR3 runs 14 residues. The CDR3 region is CASSEPGGKYEQYF. The CDR3, as DNA: TGTGCCAGCAGTGAACCAGGGGGGAAGTACGAGCAGTACTTC.